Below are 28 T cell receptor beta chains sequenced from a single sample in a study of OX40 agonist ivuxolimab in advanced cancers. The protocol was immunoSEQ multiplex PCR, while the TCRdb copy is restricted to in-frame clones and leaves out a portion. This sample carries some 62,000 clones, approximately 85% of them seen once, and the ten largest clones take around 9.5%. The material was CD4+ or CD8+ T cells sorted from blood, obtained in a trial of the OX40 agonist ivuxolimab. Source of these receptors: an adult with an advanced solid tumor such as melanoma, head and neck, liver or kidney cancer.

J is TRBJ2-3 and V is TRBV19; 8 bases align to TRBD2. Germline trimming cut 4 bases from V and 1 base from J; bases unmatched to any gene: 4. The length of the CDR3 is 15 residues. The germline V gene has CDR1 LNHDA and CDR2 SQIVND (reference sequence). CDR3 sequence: CASSRTGGGTDTQYF. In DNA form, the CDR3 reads TGTGCCAGTAGTAGGACGGGGGGGGGCACAGATACGCAGTATTTT.

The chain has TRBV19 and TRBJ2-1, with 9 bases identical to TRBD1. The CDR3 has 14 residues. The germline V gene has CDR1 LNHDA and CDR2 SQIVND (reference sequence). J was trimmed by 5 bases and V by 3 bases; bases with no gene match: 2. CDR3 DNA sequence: TGTGCCAGTAGTATCTGGACAGGGGACAATGAGCAGTTCTTC. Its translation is CASSIWTGDNEQFF.

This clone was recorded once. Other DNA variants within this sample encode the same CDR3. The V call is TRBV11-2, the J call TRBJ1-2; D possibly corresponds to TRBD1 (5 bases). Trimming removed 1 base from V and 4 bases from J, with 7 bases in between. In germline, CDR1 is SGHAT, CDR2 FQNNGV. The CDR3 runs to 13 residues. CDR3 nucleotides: TGTGCCAGCAGCTTAGGACAGAGCTATGGCTACACCTTC. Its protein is CASSLGQSYGYTF.

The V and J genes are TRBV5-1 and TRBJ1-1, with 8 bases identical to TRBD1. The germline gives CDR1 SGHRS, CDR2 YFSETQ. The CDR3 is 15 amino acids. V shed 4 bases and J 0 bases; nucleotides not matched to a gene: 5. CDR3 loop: CASSARQGMNTEAFF. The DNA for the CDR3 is TGCGCCAGCAGCGCCCGACAGGGGATGAACACTGAAGCTTTCTTT.

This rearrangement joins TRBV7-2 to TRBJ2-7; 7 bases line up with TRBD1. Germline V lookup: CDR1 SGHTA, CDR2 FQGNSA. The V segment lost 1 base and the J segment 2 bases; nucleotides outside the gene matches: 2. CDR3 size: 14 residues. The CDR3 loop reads CASSLGGQTYEQYF. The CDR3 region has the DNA TGTGCCAGCAGCTTAGGGGGACAGACCTACGAGCAGTACTTC.

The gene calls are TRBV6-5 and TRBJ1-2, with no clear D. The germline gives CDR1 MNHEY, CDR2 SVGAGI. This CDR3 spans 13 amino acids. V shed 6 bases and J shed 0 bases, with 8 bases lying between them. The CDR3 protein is CASRTQANYGYTF. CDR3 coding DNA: TGTGCCAGCAGGACTCAAGCTAACTATGGCTACACCTTC.

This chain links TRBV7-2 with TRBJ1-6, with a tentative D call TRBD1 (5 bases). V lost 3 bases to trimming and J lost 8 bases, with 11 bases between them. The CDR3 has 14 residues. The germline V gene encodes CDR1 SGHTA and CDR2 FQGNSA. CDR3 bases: TGTGCCAGCAGCTTTGCAGGGAAGGATTCACCCCTCCACTTT. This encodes CASSFAGKDSPLHF.

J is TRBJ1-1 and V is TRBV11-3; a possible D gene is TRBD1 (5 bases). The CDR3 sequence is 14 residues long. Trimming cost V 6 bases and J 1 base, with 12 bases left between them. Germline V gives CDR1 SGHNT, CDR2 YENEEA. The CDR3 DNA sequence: TGTGCCAGCAGAGCGGGGACGGGGAACACTGAAGCTTTCTTT. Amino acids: CASRAGTGNTEAFF.

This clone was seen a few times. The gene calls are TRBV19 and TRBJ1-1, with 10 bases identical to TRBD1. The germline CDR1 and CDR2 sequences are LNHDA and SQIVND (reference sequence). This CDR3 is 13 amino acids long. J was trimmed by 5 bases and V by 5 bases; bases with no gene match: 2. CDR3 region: CASSDRGRTEAFF. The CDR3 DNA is TGTGCCAGTAGTGACAGGGGGCGGACTGAAGCTTTCTTT.

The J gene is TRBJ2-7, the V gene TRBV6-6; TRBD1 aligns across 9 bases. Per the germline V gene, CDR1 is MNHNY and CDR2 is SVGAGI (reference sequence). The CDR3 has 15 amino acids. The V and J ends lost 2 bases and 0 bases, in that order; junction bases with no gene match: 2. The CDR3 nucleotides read TGTGCCAGCAGTTACCAGGGACAGGGCTCCTACGAGCAGTACTTC. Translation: CASSYQGQGSYEQYF.

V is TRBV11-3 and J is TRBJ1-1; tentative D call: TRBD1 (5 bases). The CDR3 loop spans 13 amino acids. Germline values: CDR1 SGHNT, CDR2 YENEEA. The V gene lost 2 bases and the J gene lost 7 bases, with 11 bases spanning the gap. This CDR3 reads CASSLSTGLEAFF. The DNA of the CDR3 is TGTGCCAGCAGCTTATCAACAGGCCTTGAAGCTTTCTTT.

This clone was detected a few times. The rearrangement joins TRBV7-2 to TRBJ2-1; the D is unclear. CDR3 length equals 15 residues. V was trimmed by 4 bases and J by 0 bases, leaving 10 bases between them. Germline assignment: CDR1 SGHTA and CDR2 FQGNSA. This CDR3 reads CASSSDVSSYNEQFF. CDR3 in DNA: TGTGCCAGCAGCTCCGACGTGAGCTCCTACAATGAGCAGTTCTTC.

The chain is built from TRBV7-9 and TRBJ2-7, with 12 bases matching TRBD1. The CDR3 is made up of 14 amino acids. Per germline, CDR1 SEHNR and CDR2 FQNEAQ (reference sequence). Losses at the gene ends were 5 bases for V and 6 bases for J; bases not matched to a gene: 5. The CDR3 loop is CASSPGTGGVEQYF. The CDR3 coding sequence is TGTGCCAGCAGCCCCGGGACAGGGGGCGTCGAGCAGTACTTC.

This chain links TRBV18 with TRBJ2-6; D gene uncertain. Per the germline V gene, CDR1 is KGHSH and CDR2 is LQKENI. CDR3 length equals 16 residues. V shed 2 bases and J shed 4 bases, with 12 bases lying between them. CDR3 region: CASSPTGGAGANVLTF. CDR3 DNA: TGTGCCAGCTCACCAACGGGTGGCGCGGGGGCCAACGTCCTGACTTTC.

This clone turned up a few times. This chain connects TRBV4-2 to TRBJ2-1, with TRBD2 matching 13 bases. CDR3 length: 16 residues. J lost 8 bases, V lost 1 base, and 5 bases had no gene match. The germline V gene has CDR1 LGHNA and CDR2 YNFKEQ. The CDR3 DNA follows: TGTGCCAGCAGCCAAGGACTAGCGGGGGGCTGGGATGAGCAGTTCTTC. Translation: CASSQGLAGGWDEQFF.

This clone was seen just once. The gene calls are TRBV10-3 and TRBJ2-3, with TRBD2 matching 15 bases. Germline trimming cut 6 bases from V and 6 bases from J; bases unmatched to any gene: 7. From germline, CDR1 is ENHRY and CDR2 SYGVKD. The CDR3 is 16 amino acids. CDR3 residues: CAIRPGLAGGRDTQYF. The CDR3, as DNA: TGTGCCATCAGGCCGGGACTAGCGGGAGGACGGGATACGCAGTATTTT.

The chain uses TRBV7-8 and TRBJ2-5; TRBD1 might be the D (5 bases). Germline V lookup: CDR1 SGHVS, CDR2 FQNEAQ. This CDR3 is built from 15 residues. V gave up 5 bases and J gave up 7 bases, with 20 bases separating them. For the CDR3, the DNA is TGTGCCAGCAGCCCCCAGGGCCGTCGACAAAGGACCCAGTACTTC. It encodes CASSPQGRRQRTQYF.

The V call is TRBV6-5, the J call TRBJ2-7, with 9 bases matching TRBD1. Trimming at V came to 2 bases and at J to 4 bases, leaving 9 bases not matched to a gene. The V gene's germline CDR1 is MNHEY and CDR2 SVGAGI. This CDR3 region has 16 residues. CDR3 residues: CASSYLGTGFAYEQYF. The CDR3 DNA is TGTGCCAGCAGTTACCTTGGGACAGGGTTTGCGTACGAGCAGTACTTC.

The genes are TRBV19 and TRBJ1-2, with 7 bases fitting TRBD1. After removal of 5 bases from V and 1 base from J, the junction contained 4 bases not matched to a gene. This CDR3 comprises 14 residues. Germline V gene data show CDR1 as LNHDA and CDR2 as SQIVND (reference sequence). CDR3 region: CASSFQGDNYGYTF. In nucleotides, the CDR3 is TGTGCCAGTAGTTTCCAGGGGGATAACTATGGCTACACCTTC.

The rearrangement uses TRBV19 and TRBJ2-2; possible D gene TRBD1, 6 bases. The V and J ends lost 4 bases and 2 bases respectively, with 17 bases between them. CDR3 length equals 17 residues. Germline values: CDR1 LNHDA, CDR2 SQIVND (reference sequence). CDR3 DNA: TGTGCCAGTAGTACGCTTTGGGGGACATCCAACACCGGGGAGCTGTTTTTT. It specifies CASSTLWGTSNTGELFF.

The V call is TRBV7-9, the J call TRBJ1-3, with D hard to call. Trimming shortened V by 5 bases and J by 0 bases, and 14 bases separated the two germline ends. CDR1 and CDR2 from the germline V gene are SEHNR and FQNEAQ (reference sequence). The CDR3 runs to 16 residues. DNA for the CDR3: TGTGCCAGCAGCCTAACCCGGGCCTCCTCTGGAAACACCATATATTTT. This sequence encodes CASSLTRASSGNTIYF.

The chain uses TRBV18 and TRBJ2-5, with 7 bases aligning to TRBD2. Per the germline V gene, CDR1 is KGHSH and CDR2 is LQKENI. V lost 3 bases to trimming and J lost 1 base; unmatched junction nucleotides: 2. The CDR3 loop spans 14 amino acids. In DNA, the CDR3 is TGTGCCAGCTCACCCGGGGGGATCCAAGAGACCCAGTACTTC. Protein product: CASSPGGIQETQYF.

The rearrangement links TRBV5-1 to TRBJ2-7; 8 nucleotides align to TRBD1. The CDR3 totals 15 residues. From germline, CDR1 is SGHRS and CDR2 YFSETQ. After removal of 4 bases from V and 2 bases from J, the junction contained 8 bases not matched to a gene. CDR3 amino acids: CASSLWTGSPYEQYF. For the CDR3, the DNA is TGCGCCAGCAGCCTCTGGACAGGGTCCCCCTACGAGCAGTACTTC.

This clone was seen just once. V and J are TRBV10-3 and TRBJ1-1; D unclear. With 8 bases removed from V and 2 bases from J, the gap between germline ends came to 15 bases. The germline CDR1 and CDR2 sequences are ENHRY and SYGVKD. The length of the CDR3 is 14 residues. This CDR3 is CAIQSAGVNTEAFF. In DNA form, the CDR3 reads TGTGCCATCCAAAGTGCCGGAGTCAACACTGAAGCTTTCTTT.

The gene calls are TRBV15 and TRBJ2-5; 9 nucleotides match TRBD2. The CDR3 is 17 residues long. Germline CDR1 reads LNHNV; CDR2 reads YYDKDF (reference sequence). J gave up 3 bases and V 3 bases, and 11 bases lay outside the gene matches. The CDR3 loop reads CATSSSIRTSEKETQYF. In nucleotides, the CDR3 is TGTGCCACCAGCAGTTCGATACGGACTAGCGAGAAAGAGACCCAGTACTTC.

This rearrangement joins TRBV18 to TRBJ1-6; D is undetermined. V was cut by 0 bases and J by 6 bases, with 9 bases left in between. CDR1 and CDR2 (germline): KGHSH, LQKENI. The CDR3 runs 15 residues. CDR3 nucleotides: TGTGCCAGCTCACCACCGGGAGCTCCTAATTCACCCCTCCACTTT. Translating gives CASSPPGAPNSPLHF.

The CDR3: CASSQDRTDGYTF. CDR3 in DNA: TGCGCCAGCAGCCAAGACCGGACGGATGGCTACACCTTC. The V and J genes are TRBV4-1 and TRBJ1-2; D remains ambiguous. Germline-derived CDR1 and CDR2 are MGHRA and YSYEKL. The CDR3 has 13 amino acids. Trimming removed 0 bases from V and 6 bases from J, with 8 bases in between.

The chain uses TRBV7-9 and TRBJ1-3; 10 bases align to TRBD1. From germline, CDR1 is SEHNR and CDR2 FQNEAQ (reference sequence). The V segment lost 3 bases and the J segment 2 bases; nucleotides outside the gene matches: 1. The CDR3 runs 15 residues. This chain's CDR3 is CASSFGTGAGNTIYF. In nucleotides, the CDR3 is TGTGCCAGCAGCTTTGGGACAGGGGCTGGAAACACCATATATTTT. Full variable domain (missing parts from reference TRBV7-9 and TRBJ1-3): DTGVSQNPRHKITKRGQNVTFRCDPISEHNRLYWYRQTLGQGPEFLTYFQNEAQLEKSRLLSDRFSAERPKGSFSTLEIQRTEQGDSAMYLCASSFGTGAGNTIYFGEGSWLTVV.